Below are 15 T cell receptor beta chains sequenced from a single sample in a study of blood T cells in healthy people across ages. Using a J-beta primer mix together with a sample-barcoded 5' primer, a second PCR was run for about 6 to 11 cycles. From the 5' RACE reads, TCRdb called clonotypes with MiXCR, one entry per CDR3 protein. The sample shows about a million distinct CDR3 sequences, 51% of them seen only once. Sequenced: blood. These TCRs come from a woman in her fifties or sixties in good health.

The chain joins TRBV12-5 to TRBJ2-7, with 11 nucleotides matching TRBD2. The CDR3 consists of 15 residues. Germline assignment: CDR1 LGHNT and CDR2 FRNRAP. Trimming cost V 5 bases and J 3 bases; bases outside gene matches: 6. CDR3 sequence: CASGRGTSGFYEQYF. CDR3 coding DNA: TGTGCTAGTGGTAGGGGGACTAGCGGATTCTACGAGCAGTACTTC.

The rearrangement uses TRBV20-1 and TRBJ2-7; D gene uncertain. V dropped 0 bases and J dropped 3 bases, with 15 bases sitting between them. CDR1 and CDR2 from the germline V gene are DFQATT and SNEGSKA (reference sequence). This CDR3 comprises 15 residues. CDR3 bases: TGCAGTGCTAGAGATCACCACTCACAACGCTACGAGCAGTACTTC. It specifies CSARDHHSQRYEQYF.

The chain is built from TRBV4-3 and TRBJ2-1, with 7 bases aligning to TRBD1. V gave up 3 bases and J gave up 8 bases; unmatched junction bases: 7. CDR1 and CDR2 from the germline V gene are LGHNA and YSLEER. The CDR3 sequence is 14 residues long. CDR3 sequence (DNA): TGCGCCAGCAGCCATTGGACAGGACTTTATGAGCAGTTCTTC. Protein sequence: CASSHWTGLYEQFF.

The chain joins TRBV29-1 to TRBJ2-1; tentative D call: TRBD1 (5 bases). The CDR3 sequence is 12 residues long. Between the trimmed V and J ends, which lost 6 bases and 5 bases, there was a span of 11 bases. Looked up from germline, CDR1 is SQVTM and CDR2 is ANQGSEA. DNA of the CDR3: TGCAGCGTCTTTTCAGGGAACAATGAGCAGTTCTTC. Encoded protein: CSVFSGNNEQFF.

The chain has TRBV29-1 and TRBJ1-1; the D is unclear. Germline assignment: CDR1 SQVTM and CDR2 ANQGSEA. Deletions cut 7 bases from V and 10 bases from J, with 25 bases between. The CDR3 extends over 14 amino acids. The CDR3 DNA reads TGCAGCGCCGTGGTTGGTCAAACCTCCGAGGGAGCTTTCTTT. This sequence encodes CSAVVGQTSEGAFF.

The rearrangement links TRBV7-6 to TRBJ2-1, with D possibly TRBD1 on 5 matching bases. V was trimmed by 0 bases and J by 2 bases, leaving 11 bases between them. Per the germline V gene, CDR1 is SGHVS and CDR2 is FNYEAQ. CDR3 size: 16 residues. The CDR3 coding sequence is TGTGCCAGCAGCTTAGCCCCCCAGGGTGCCTACAATGAGCAGTTCTTC. Its protein product is CASSLAPQGAYNEQFF.

This clonotype showed up many times. This rearrangement joins TRBV20-1 to TRBJ2-7, with D maybe TRBD1 (5 bases). V was pared by 1 base and J by 1 base, with 20 bases between. The CDR3 has 17 amino acids. Germline V lookup: CDR1 DFQATT, CDR2 SNEGSKA (reference sequence). This CDR3 is CSARGRNNRTLSYEQYF. The CDR3 region has the DNA TGCAGTGCTAGAGGACGAAATAACAGGACACTTTCCTACGAGCAGTACTTC.

The gene calls are TRBV12-3 or TRBV12-4 and TRBJ2-2, with TRBD2 matching over 8 bases. CDR3 length: 15 amino acids. V lost 0 bases and J lost 9; bases outside the gene matches: 6. The CDR3 DNA sequence: TGTGCCAGCAGTTTAGCGCGGGGGGTTGCCTGGGAGCTGTTTTTT. Protein sequence: CASSLARGVAWELFF.

This clonotype was detected a few times. The chain joins TRBV5-1 to TRBJ1-2; D not resolved. The CDR3 spans 14 residues. Trimming took 1 base from V and 0 from J, leaving 7 bases between them. Germline V gene sequence: CDR1 SGHRS, CDR2 YFSETQ. DNA for the CDR3: TGCGCCAGCAGCTTGCAGTTAGCTAACTATGGCTACACCTTC. It yields the protein CASSLQLANYGYTF.

This chain joins TRBV7-3 and TRBJ2-3, with 13 bases matching TRBD2. The trim removed 5 bases at V and 6 bases at J, leaving 11 bases unmatched. The CDR3 sequence is 17 residues long. Germline CDR1 SGHTA, CDR2 FQGTGA. This CDR3 is CASSKKLAGGSLDTQYF. In nucleotides, the CDR3 is TGTGCCAGCAGCAAGAAACTAGCGGGAGGGTCTTTGGATACGCAGTATTTT.

The V and J genes are TRBV6-2 or TRBV6-3 and TRBJ2-5, with 9 nucleotides matching TRBD1. Germline assignment: CDR1 MNHEY and CDR2 SVGEGT. Germline trimming cut 4 bases from V and 2 bases from J; bases unmatched to any gene: 11. CDR3 length equals 17 residues. The CDR3 DNA sequence: TGTGCCAGCAGTTCTCTTATAAACAGGGGGCGACAAGAGACCCAGTACTTC. Translating gives CASSSLINRGRQETQYF.

This clonotype turned up a few times. V and J are TRBV7-2 and TRBJ2-3; the D is unclear. The germline V gene encodes CDR1 SGHTA and CDR2 FQGNSA. Trimming removed 4 bases from V and 1 base from J, with 12 bases in between. The length of the CDR3 is 15 residues. CDR3 sequence (DNA): TGTGCCAGCAGCTACCAGACCACCGGCACAGATACGCAGTATTTT. Its protein product is CASSYQTTGTDTQYF. The full variable domain, its missing parts supplied by reference TRBV7-2 and TRBJ2-3, is GAGVSQSPSNKVTEKGKDVELRCDPISGHTALYWYRQSLGQGLEFLIYFQGNSAPDKSGLPSDRFSAERTGGSVSTLTIQRTQQEDSAVYLCASSYQTTGTDTQYFGPGTRLTVL.

V gene TRBV7-6 combines with J gene TRBJ1-6, with D perhaps TRBD1 (5 bases). CDR1 is SGHVS, CDR2 FNYEAQ, per germline. Trimming cost V 5 bases and J 10 bases, with 15 bases left between them. The CDR3 is 14 amino acids. In DNA form, the CDR3 reads TGTGCCAGCAGCCCAGAAGCAGGGAACTCACCCCTCCACTTT. It codes for CASSPEAGNSPLHF.

This clonotype was picked up a small number of times. The chain links TRBV18 to TRBJ2-7, with D unresolved. This CDR3 region has 14 residues. The V gene's germline CDR1 is KGHSH and CDR2 LQKENI. The ends were cut back, 0 bases at V and 3 bases at J, with 9 bases in the middle. The CDR3 is CASSPPTLSYEQYF. CDR3 sequence (DNA): TGTGCCAGCTCACCACCGACCCTAAGCTACGAGCAGTACTTC. Together with reference TRBV18 and TRBJ2-7, the CDR3 gives the full variable domain: NAGVMQNPRHLVRRRGQEARLRCSPMKGHSHVYWYRQLPEEGLKFMVYLQKENIIDESGMPKERFSAEFPKEGPSILRIQQVVRGDSAAYFCASSPPTLSYEQYFGPGTRLTVT.

There are a few counts of this clonotype. This rearrangement joins TRBV28 to TRBJ2-3, with D tentatively TRBD1 or TRBD2 (5 bases each). CDR1 and CDR2 (germline): MDHEN, SYDVKM. The CDR3 is 11 amino acids. Trimming left V 6 bases short and J 10 bases short, with 11 bases between. CDR3 coding DNA: TGTGCCAGCAGGACCCGGGGCTCGCAGTATTTT. Protein product: CASRTRGSQYF.